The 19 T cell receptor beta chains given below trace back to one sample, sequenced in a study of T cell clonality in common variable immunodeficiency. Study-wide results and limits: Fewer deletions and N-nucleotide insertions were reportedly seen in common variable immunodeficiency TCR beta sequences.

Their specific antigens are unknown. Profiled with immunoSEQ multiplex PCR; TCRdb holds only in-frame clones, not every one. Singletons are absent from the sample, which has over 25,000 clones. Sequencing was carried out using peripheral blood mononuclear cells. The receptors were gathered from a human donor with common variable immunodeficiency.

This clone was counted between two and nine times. The CDR3 reads CASSLNSAGGATGANVLTF. The sequenced CDR3 bases are TGTGCCAGCAGCTTAAACTCGGCAGGGGGCGCGACTGGGGCCAACGTC. This chain joins TRBV7-3 and TRBJ2-6, with 8 bases identical to TRBD1. The observed sequence ends 3 residues before the CDR3 terminus, with the missing tail filled in from the germline J gene. Losses at the gene ends were 1 base for V and 2 bases for J; bases not matched to a gene: 10. CDR3 size: 19 residues. The germline V gene encodes CDR1 SGHTA and CDR2 FQGTGA.

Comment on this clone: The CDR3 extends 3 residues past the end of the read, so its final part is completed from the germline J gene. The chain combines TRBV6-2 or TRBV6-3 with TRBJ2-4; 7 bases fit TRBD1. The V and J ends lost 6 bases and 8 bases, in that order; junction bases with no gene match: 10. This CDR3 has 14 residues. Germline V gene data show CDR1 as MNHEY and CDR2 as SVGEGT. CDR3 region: CASSDRFQGDIQYF. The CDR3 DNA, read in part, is TGTGCCAGCAGCGACAGGTTCCAGGGGGACATT.

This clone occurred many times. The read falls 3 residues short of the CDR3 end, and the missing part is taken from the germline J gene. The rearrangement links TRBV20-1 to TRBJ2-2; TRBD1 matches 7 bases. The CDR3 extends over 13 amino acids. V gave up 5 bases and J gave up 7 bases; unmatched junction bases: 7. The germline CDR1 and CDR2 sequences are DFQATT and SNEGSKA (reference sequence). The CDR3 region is CSALKGAGGELFF. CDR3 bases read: TGCAGTGCTTTAAAGGGGGCGGGCGGGGAG.

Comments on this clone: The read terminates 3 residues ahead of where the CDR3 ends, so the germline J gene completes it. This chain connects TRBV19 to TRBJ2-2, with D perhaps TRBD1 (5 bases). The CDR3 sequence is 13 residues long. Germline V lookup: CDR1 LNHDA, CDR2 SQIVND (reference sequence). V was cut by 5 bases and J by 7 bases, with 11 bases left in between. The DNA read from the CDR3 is TGTGCCAGTAGTTCAGGGATCGGCGGGGAG. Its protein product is CASSSGIGGE. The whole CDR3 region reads CASSSGIGGELFF.

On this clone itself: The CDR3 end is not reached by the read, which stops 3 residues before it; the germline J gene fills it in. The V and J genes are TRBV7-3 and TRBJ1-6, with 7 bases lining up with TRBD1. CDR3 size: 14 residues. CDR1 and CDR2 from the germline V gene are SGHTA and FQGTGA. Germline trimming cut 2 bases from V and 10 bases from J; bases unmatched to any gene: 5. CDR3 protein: CASSLSRGESPLHF. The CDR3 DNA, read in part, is TGTGCCAGCAGCTTATCCAGGGGGGAATCACCC.

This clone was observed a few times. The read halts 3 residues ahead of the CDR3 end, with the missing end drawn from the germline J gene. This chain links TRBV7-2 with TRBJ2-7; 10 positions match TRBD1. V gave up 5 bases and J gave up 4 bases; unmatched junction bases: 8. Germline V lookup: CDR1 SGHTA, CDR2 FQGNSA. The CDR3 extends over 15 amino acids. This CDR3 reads CASSPGRDRGYEQYF. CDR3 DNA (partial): TGTGCCAGCAGCCCAGGGCGGGACAGGGGTTACGAG.

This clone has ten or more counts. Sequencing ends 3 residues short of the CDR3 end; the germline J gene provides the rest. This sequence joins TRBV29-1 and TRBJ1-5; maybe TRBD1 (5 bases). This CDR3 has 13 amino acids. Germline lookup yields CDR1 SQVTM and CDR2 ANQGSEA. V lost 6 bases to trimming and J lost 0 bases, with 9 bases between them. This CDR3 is CSVLTDSNQPQHF. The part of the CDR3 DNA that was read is TGCAGCGTCTTGACAGATAGCAATCAGCCC. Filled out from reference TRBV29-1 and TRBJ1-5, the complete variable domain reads SAVISQKPSRDICQRGTSLTIQCQVDSQVTMMFWYRQQPGQSLTLIATANQGSEATYESGFVIDKFPISRPNLTFSTLTVSNMSPEDSSIYLCSVLTDSNQPQHFGDGTRLSIL.

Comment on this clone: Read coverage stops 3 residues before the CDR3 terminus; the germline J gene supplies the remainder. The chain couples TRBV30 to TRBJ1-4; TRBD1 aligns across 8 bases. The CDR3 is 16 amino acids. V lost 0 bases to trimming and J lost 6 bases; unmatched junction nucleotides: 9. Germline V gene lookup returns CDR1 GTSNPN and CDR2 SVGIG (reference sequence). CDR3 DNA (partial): TGTGCCTGGAGTGTACAGGGGGTAATTCTAGATGAAAAA. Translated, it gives CAWSVQGVILDEK. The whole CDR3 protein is CAWSVQGVILDEKLFF.

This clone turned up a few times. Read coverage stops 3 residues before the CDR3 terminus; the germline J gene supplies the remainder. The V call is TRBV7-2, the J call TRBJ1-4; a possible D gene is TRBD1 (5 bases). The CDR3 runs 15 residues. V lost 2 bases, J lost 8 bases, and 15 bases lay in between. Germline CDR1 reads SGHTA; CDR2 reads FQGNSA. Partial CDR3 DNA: TGTGCCAGCAGCTTATCCCCAGGGCGAGGGGAAAAA. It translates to CASSLSPGRGEK. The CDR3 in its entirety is CASSLSPGRGEKLFF.

CDR3: CASSPPEGGNTEAFF. The DNA read from the CDR3 is TGTGCCAGCTCACCACCGGAAGGGGGGAACACTGAA. The chain employs TRBV18 and TRBJ1-1, with TRBD1 as a possible D gene (6 bases). The read gets to within 3 residues of the CDR3 end, and the germline J gene fills in the rest. CDR1 and CDR2 from the germline V gene are KGHSH and LQKENI. The CDR3 is made up of 15 amino acids. Trimming took 0 bases from V and 1 from J, leaving 9 bases between them.

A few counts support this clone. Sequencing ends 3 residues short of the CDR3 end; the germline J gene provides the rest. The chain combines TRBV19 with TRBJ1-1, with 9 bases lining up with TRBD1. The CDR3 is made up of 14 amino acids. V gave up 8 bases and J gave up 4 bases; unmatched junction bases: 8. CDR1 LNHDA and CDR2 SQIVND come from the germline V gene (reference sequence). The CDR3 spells CASDRQGGGTEAFF. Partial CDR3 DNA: TGTGCCAGTGACCGACAGGGGGGCGGCACTGAA.

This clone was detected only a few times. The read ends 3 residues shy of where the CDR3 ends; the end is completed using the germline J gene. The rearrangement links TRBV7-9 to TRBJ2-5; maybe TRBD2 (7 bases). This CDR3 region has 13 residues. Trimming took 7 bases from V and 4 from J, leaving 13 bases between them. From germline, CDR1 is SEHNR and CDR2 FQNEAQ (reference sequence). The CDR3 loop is CASMRGRVETQYF. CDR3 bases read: TGTGCCAGCATGAGGGGGAGGGTAGAGACC. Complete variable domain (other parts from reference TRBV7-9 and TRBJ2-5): DTGVSQNPRHKITKRGQNVTFRCDPISEHNRLYWYRQTLGQGPEFLTYFQNEAQLEKSRLLSDRFSAERPKGSFSTLEIQRTEQGDSAMYLCASMRGRVETQYFGPGTRLLVL.

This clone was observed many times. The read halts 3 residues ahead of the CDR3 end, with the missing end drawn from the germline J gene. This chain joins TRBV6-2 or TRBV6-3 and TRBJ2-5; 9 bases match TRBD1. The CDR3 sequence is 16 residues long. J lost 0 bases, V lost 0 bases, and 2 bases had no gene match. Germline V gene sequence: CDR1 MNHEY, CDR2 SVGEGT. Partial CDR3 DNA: TGTGCCAGCAGTTACTCGAACAGGGGGCACCAAGAGACC. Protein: CASSYSNRGHQET. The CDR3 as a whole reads CASSYSNRGHQETQYF.

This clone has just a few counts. The CDR3 region is CASSWAFSNQPQHF. The covered CDR3 bases are TGTGCCAGCAGTTGGGCCTTTAGCAATCAGCCC. V is TRBV6-2 or TRBV6-3 and J is TRBJ1-5, with no clear D. The CDR3 extends 3 residues past the end of the read, so its final part is completed from the germline J gene. V was cut by 4 bases and J by 0 bases, with 7 bases left in between. Germline-derived CDR1 and CDR2 are MNHEY and SVGEGT. The CDR3 loop spans 14 amino acids.

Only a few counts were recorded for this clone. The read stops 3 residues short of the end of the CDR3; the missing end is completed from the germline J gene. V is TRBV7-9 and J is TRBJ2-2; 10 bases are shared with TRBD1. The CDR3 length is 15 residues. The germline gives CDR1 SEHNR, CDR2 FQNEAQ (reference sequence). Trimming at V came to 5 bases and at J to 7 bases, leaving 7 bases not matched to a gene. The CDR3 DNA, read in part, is TGTGCCAGCAGCCCCGACAGGGGGCTGGACGGGGAG. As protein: CASSPDRGLDGE. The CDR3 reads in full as CASSPDRGLDGELFF.

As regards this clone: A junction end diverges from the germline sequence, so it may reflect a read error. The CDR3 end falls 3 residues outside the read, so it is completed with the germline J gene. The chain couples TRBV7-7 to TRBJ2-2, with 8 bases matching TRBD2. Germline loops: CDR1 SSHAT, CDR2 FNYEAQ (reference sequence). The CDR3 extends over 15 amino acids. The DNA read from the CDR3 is TGTGCTAGCACTGGCGGGGGGCCTGGTACCGGGGAG. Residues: CASTGGGPGTGE. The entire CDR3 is CASTGGGPGTGELFF.

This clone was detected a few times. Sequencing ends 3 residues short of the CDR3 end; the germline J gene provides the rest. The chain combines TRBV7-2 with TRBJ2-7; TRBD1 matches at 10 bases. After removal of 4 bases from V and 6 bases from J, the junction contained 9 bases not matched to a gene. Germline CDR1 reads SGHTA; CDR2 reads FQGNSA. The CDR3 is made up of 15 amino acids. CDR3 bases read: TGTGCCAGCAGCTCGTGGGGGACAGGGGCCGGCGAG. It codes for CASSSWGTGAGE. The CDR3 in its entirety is CASSSWGTGAGEQYF.

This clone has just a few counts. CDR3 sequence: CASSLASSGGARDDTQYF. Partial CDR3 DNA: TGTGCCAGCAGCTTAGCCTCCTCCGGGGGGGCCCGGGATGATACG. This chain uses TRBV7-2 with TRBJ2-3, with TRBD2 matching over 8 bases. Read coverage stops 3 residues before the CDR3 terminus; the germline J gene supplies the remainder. CDR3 length equals 18 residues. Germline V gene lookup returns CDR1 SGHTA and CDR2 FQGNSA. J was trimmed by 6 bases and V by 0 bases; bases with no gene match: 14.

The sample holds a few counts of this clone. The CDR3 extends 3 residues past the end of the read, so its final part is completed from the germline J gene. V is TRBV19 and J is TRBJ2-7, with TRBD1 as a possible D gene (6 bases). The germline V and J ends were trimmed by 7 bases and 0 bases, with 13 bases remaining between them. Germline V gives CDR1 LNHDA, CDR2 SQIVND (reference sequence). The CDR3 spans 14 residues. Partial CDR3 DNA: TGTGCCAGTACTAGGACAGCTAACTCCTACGAG. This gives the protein CASTRTANSYE. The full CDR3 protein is CASTRTANSYEQYF.